In its sample, the clone carrying this TCR beta chain was seen many times. This sample is part of a study of T cells in Graves' hyperthyroidism and ophthalmopathy. Amplification targeted TCR beta CDR3 regions from RNA transcripts. The TCR CDR3 first-round RT-PCR relied on the HTBI primer set. TCRdb fed the multiplex PCR reads into MiXCR, producing one record per CDR3 protein. The table has approximately 600,000 distinct CDR3 sequences, about 16% seen once; the top ten hold around 4%. The clonotype was recovered from a woman aged 30 to 39 with Graves' hyperthyroidism. The sequencing input was blood.

The CDR3: CASSLPGLAGGPQDTQYF. The CDR3 bases are TGTGCCAGCAGCCTTCCGGGACTAGCGGGAGGTCCTCAAGATACGCAGTATTTT. The V and J genes are TRBV3-1 and TRBJ2-3; 15 bases line up with TRBD2. V shed 4 bases and J 5 bases; nucleotides not matched to a gene: 10. The CDR3 covers 18 residues. Germline V lookup: CDR1 LGHDT, CDR2 YNNKEL (reference sequence).